This passage covers 29 T cell receptor beta chains from one sample sequenced in a study of siplizumab effects on memory and regulatory T cells. Libraries were prepared by immunoSEQ multiplex PCR; TCRdb keeps only in-frame clonotypes and omits some of them. The sample includes about 50,000 clones, over 75% of them seen just once. The sequenced sample consisted of naive CD8+ T cells sorted from blood. The receptors were sampled from a human donor in good health.

The chain carries TRBV19 and TRBJ2-7, with 8 bases aligning to TRBD2. The germline gives CDR1 LNHDA, CDR2 SQIVND (reference sequence). The CDR3 covers 15 residues. Losses at the gene ends were 4 bases for V and 2 bases for J; bases not matched to a gene: 7. For the CDR3, the DNA is TGTGCCAGTAGTACGTCTAGCGGGCCCGCCTACGAGCAGTACTTC. This gives the protein CASSTSSGPAYEQYF. Complete variable domain (other parts from reference TRBV19 and TRBJ2-7): DGGITQSPKYLFRKEGQNVTLSCEQNLNHDAMYWYRQDPGQGLRLIYYSQIVNDFQKGDIAEGYSVSREKKESFPLTVTSAQKNPTAFYLCASSTSSGPAYEQYFGPGTRLTVT.

The rearrangement uses TRBV6-5 and TRBJ2-7; maybe TRBD2 (5 bases). The CDR3 spans 14 residues. With 6 bases removed from V and 0 bases from J, the gap between germline ends came to 12 bases. The V gene's germline CDR1 is MNHEY and CDR2 SVGAGI. In nucleotides, the CDR3 is TGTGCCAGCAGGTCCGCAGGACTCTCCTACGAGCAGTACTTC. It specifies CASRSAGLSYEQYF.

This clone was detected only a few times. The chain couples TRBV2 to TRBJ1-2; TRBD1 matches 7 bases. V was clipped by 6 bases and J by 4 bases; unmatched bases: 8. The CDR3 spans 14 residues. Germline V gene data show CDR1 as SNHLY and CDR2 as FYNNEI. The CDR3 loop reads CASSDRQGGYGYTF. The CDR3, as DNA: TGTGCCAGCAGCGATCGACAGGGCGGCTATGGCTACACCTTC.

The V and J genes are TRBV7-2 and TRBJ2-1, with 8 bases aligning to TRBD2. Germline V gene sequence: CDR1 SGHTA, CDR2 FQGNSA. The CDR3 has 15 amino acids. V was pared by 7 bases and J by 6 bases, with 11 bases of the junction left unmatched. CDR3 protein: CASNKKGGLVNEQFF. The CDR3 DNA reads as TGTGCCAGCAACAAAAAGGGGGGACTAGTCAATGAGCAGTTCTTC.

This chain joins TRBV7-2 and TRBJ2-1, with D tentatively TRBD2 (6 bases). The V end lost 4 bases, the J end lost 8 bases, and 21 bases lay between the germline ends. The germline gives CDR1 SGHTA, CDR2 FQGNSA. CDR3 length: 16 amino acids. CDR3 nucleotides: TGTGCCAGCAGCTCGGATTCCCGGGGGAGTGCGGATGAGCAGTTCTTC. Translation: CASSSDSRGSADEQFF.

This chain uses TRBV14 with TRBJ2-3; D uncertain. The CDR3 is made up of 13 amino acids. CDR1 and CDR2 (germline): SGHDN, FVKESK. Trimming cost V 7 bases and J 2 bases, with 10 bases left between them. The chain's CDR3 is CASTGWNTDTQYF. The CDR3 nucleotides are TGTGCCAGCACGGGCTGGAACACAGATACGCAGTATTTT.

CDR3 sequence: CASSPMTGSEAFF. CDR3 in DNA: TGTGCCAGCAGTCCGATGACAGGATCTGAAGCTTTCTTT. The V gene is TRBV27, the J gene TRBJ1-1, with D tentatively TRBD1 (6 bases). Germline V gene data show CDR1 as MNHEY and CDR2 as SMNVEV (reference sequence). Trimming shortened V by 5 bases and J by 6 bases, and 13 bases separated the two germline ends. This CDR3 region has 13 residues.

This rearrangement joins TRBV9 to TRBJ2-2; D possibly corresponds to TRBD1 (5 bases). The CDR3 is 14 amino acids. Germline V gene lookup returns CDR1 SGDLS and CDR2 YYNGEE. V was shortened by 2 bases and J by 2 bases, with 7 bases between the two germline ends. CDR3 protein: CASSVTVNTGELFF. CDR3 in DNA: TGTGCCAGCAGCGTGACAGTCAACACCGGGGAGCTGTTTTTT.

The chain recombines TRBV27 with TRBJ2-1, with 7 bases matching TRBD2. The CDR3 is 14 amino acids. V was pared by 7 bases and J by 5 bases, with 8 bases of the junction left unmatched. Germline V gives CDR1 MNHEY, CDR2 SMNVEV (reference sequence). In nucleotides, the CDR3 is TGTGCCAGCACCCCCGGGACTATTAACAATGAGCAGTTCTTC. Encoded protein: CASTPGTINNEQFF.

The chain links TRBV7-9 to TRBJ2-1; 10 bases align to TRBD2. Trimming at V came to 2 bases and at J to 9 bases, leaving 4 bases not matched to a gene. The CDR3 sequence is 14 residues long. The germline V gene has CDR1 SEHNR and CDR2 FQNEAQ (reference sequence). In DNA, the CDR3 is TGTGCCAGCAGCTTACTAGCGGGAGAAAGTGAGCAGTTCTTC. Amino acids: CASSLLAGESEQFF.

The gene calls are TRBV19 and TRBJ2-7, with TRBD2 matching over 10 bases. Losses at the gene ends were 3 bases for V and 0 bases for J; bases not matched to a gene: 8. Germline V gives CDR1 LNHDA, CDR2 SQIVND (reference sequence). The CDR3 consists of 17 residues. The CDR3 DNA reads TGTGCCAGTAGTATGGGTAGCGGGGGGCCCAGCTCCTACGAGCAGTACTTC. This translates into CASSMGSGGPSSYEQYF.

CDR3 nucleotides: TGTGCCAGTAGTCTGCGACTAGCGGGAGATGACGAGCAGTACTTC. Translated: CASSLRLAGDDEQYF. The chain employs TRBV19 and TRBJ2-7; 12 bases fit TRBD2. CDR1 is LNHDA and CDR2 is SQIVND in the germline V gene (reference sequence). With V trimmed by 5 bases and J by 5 bases, 7 bases remained unmatched. The CDR3 contains 15 residues.

This rearrangement joins TRBV29-1 to TRBJ2-7, with D perhaps TRBD2 (6 bases). Germline lookup yields CDR1 SQVTM and CDR2 ANQGSEA. V was clipped by 4 bases and J by 2 bases, with 9 bases between them. The CDR3 covers 12 residues. This CDR3 reads CSVVGGPYEQYF. The CDR3 coding sequence is TGCAGCGTTGTGGGAGGTCCCTACGAGCAGTACTTC.

The chain uses TRBV27 and TRBJ1-2; 9 bases line up with TRBD1. This CDR3 comprises 15 residues. Germline values: CDR1 MNHEY, CDR2 SMNVEV (reference sequence). V shed 3 bases, J shed 6 bases, and the junction held 8 bases outside the gene matches. CDR3 sequence: CASSLDVGQGHGYTF. The CDR3 DNA is TGTGCCAGCAGTTTGGATGTGGGACAGGGACATGGCTACACCTTC.

This clone was detected only a few times. V is TRBV4-1 and J is TRBJ1-1; no definite D call. The germline gives CDR1 MGHRA, CDR2 YSYEKL. CDR3 length equals 14 residues. V shed 1 base and J shed 1 base, with 7 bases lying between them. In nucleotides, the CDR3 is TGCGCCAGCAGCCAAGGACTAGGGAACACTGAAGCTTTCTTT. Translated, it gives CASSQGLGNTEAFF.

This chain links TRBV9 with TRBJ2-3; TRBD2 agrees at 8 bases. The CDR3 sequence is 15 residues long. With 5 bases clipped from V and 3 bases from J, the junction kept 8 bases outside the gene matches. The germline gives CDR1 SGDLS, CDR2 YYNGEE. The CDR3: CASSESGSLTDTQYF. The CDR3 region has the DNA TGTGCCAGCAGTGAGAGCGGGAGCCTGACAGATACGCAGTATTTT.

This chain uses TRBV7-8 with TRBJ1-1, with 9 bases identical to TRBD1. After removal of 4 bases from V and 5 bases from J, the junction contained 14 bases not matched to a gene. The CDR3 is 17 residues long. Germline V CDR1 and CDR2: SGHVS, FQNEAQ. This CDR3 is CASSSAHRGQMYTEAFF. The CDR3 bases are TGTGCCAGCAGCTCGGCCCACAGGGGGCAAATGTATACTGAAGCTTTCTTT.

The sample holds one count of this clone. This chain uses TRBV19 with TRBJ2-7; TRBD2 matches 7 bases. V shed 5 bases, J shed 5 bases, and the junction held 18 bases outside the gene matches. Germline CDR1 LNHDA, CDR2 SQIVND (reference sequence). The CDR3 consists of 17 residues. For the CDR3, the DNA is TGTGCCAGTAGTTTGGGACTAACTAAACGGGGTCCCGACGAGCAGTACTTC. It translates to CASSLGLTKRGPDEQYF.

The V call is TRBV27, the J call TRBJ2-5; 11 positions match TRBD1. The junction had 7 bases not matched to a gene; V was cut back by 5 bases and J by 5 bases. The germline V gene has CDR1 MNHEY and CDR2 SMNVEV (reference sequence). This CDR3 has 15 amino acids. The CDR3 sequence is CASSDGQGAEETQYF. As DNA, the CDR3 is TGTGCCAGCAGTGACGGACAGGGGGCAGAGGAGACCCAGTACTTC.

The V gene is TRBV5-1, the J gene TRBJ2-7, with D possibly matching TRBD2 (5 bases). The CDR3 loop spans 14 amino acids. The germline V gene encodes CDR1 SGHRS and CDR2 YFSETQ. Trimming removed 4 bases from V and 1 base from J, with 12 bases in between. CDR3 DNA: TGCGCCAGCAGCGAGGGCGGTATTTCCTACGAGCAGTACTTC. It encodes CASSEGGISYEQYF.

This clone has only a few counts. The rearrangement uses TRBV14 and TRBJ1-1; the D is unclear. Per germline, CDR1 SGHDN and CDR2 FVKESK. CDR3 length equals 13 residues. The germline V and J ends were trimmed by 5 bases and 0 bases, with 7 bases remaining between them. The CDR3 DNA follows: TGTGCCAGCAGCGAAACAGTGAACACTGAAGCTTTCTTT. Protein sequence: CASSETVNTEAFF.

The J gene is TRBJ2-7, the V gene TRBV7-9, with D unresolved. The germline gives CDR1 SEHNR, CDR2 FQNEAQ (reference sequence). CDR3 length: 14 residues. V was clipped by 1 base and J by 6 bases, with 13 bases between them. The DNA for the CDR3 is TGTGCCAGCAGCTTAGTAAGCACCAATGGCGAGCAGTACTTC. This sequence encodes CASSLVSTNGEQYF.

The rearrangement links TRBV21-1 to TRBJ1-3; no DNA check was done on the table's D call, TRBD1. TRBV21-1 has pseudogene status. The CDR3 is 15 residues long. This CDR3 is CASSPTGMEGNTIYF. CDR3 nucleotide sequence: TGTGCCAGCAGTCCCACAGGGATGGAAGGAAACACCATATATTTT.

The chain carries TRBV27 and TRBJ2-5, with D possibly being TRBD2 (6 bases). The J call could be wrong; TRBJ2-7 is a better fit for the DNA end. Germline CDR1 reads MNHEY; CDR2 reads SMNVEV (reference sequence). This CDR3 spans 13 amino acids. The CDR3 here is CASSLEGSYEQYF. In DNA, the CDR3 is TGTGCCAGCAGTCTGGAGGGGTCCTACGAGCAGTACTTC.

The rearrangement joins TRBV6-4 to TRBJ2-3, with 8 bases that match TRBD1. The trim removed 4 bases at V and 4 bases at J, leaving 10 bases unmatched. The germline V gene encodes CDR1 MRHNA and CDR2 SNTAGT. This CDR3 is built from 16 residues. DNA of the CDR3: TGTGCCAGCAGTGGGGACGGACAGGGCGTATCAGATACGCAGTATTTT. As protein: CASSGDGQGVSDTQYF.

This clone was recorded only once. This sequence joins TRBV7-9 and TRBJ2-7; D uncertain. The CDR3 runs to 12 residues. V was pared by 10 bases and J by 6 bases, with 16 bases between. Germline loops: CDR1 SEHNR, CDR2 FQNEAQ (reference sequence). This CDR3 is CATLTPPSEQYF. The CDR3 bases are TGTGCCACCCTGACCCCCCCTTCCGAGCAGTACTTC.

The V and J genes are TRBV7-2 and TRBJ2-7; tentatively, D is TRBD1 or TRBD2 (5 bases each). V lost 3 bases and J lost 0, with 12 bases in between. The V gene's germline CDR1 is SGHTA and CDR2 FQGNSA. The CDR3 consists of 15 residues. The CDR3 bases are TGTGCCAGCAGCTTCTGGGACGCTGCCTCCTACGAGCAGTACTTC. Amino acid sequence: CASSFWDAASYEQYF.

This clone showed up just once. The gene calls are TRBV5-8 and TRBJ2-1, with D tentatively TRBD2 (6 bases). The CDR3 is made up of 15 amino acids. The germline V gene has CDR1 SGHTS and CDR2 YDEGEE. The ends were cut back, 4 bases at V and 3 bases at J, with 14 bases in the middle. CDR3 amino acids: CASSPLAGIYNEQFF. CDR3 in DNA: TGTGCCAGCAGCCCTCTGGCGGGGATCTACAATGAGCAGTTCTTC. Combining the CDR3 with reference TRBV5-8 and TRBJ2-1 gives the whole variable domain EAGVTQSPTHLIKTRGQQATLRCSPISGHTSVYWYQQALGLGLQFLLWYDEGEERNRGNFPPRFSGRQFPNYSSELNVNALELEDSALYLCASSPLAGIYNEQFFGPGTRLTVL.

This chain uses TRBV10-1 with TRBJ2-7; the D is unclear. This CDR3 spans 13 amino acids. V was trimmed by 0 bases and J by 1 base, leaving 4 bases between them. Looked up from germline, CDR1 is WNHNN and CDR2 is SYGVQD (reference sequence). The CDR3 here is CASSESGSYEQYF. CDR3 nucleotides: TGCGCCAGCAGTGAGTCGGGTTCCTACGAGCAGTACTTC.